This passage covers 25 T cell receptor beta chains from one sample sequenced in a study of cytomegalovirus exposure and HLA in healthy donors. The study ran its PCR with 60 Vbeta and 13 Jbeta primers. TCRdb keeps only in-frame clones here, not all; method: immunoSEQ multiplex PCR. The sample lists roughly 150,000 clones; roughly 72% were seen once. Sequencing was carried out using PBMCs. The source is a man in his forties in good health and CMV-seronegative.

The V gene is TRBV7-9, the J gene TRBJ1-2; maybe TRBD1 (5 bases). The CDR3 consists of 18 residues. V gave up 1 base and J gave up 0 bases, with 18 bases separating them. Per the germline V gene, CDR1 is SEHNR and CDR2 is FQNEAQ (reference sequence). Here the CDR3 DNA reads TGTGCCAGCAGCTTAGACCTCAGGGATCGACGCTCTAACTATGGCTACACCTTC. Translating it yields CASSLDLRDRRSNYGYTF. Variable domain in full (rest from reference TRBV7-9 and TRBJ1-2): DTGVSQNPRHKITKRGQNVTFRCDPISEHNRLYWYRQTLGQGPEFLTYFQNEAQLEKSRLLSDRFSAERPKGSFSTLEIQRTEQGDSAMYLCASSLDLRDRRSNYGYTFGSGTRLTVV.

This rearrangement joins TRBV7-8 to TRBJ2-2; 8 bases are a match to TRBD2. Per the germline V gene, CDR1 is SGHVS and CDR2 is FQNEAQ. V lost 2 bases, J lost 7 bases, and 15 bases stayed unmatched. This CDR3 comprises 18 residues. The CDR3 loop is CASSLSRLSGSIFGELFF. In DNA, the CDR3 is TGTGCCAGCAGCTTATCCCGTTTGAGCGGGAGCATTTTCGGGGAGCTGTTTTTT.

The V and J genes are TRBV18 and TRBJ1-6, with 7 bases lining up with TRBD1. This CDR3 is 15 amino acids long. Germline V gives CDR1 KGHSH, CDR2 LQKENI. V was pared by 8 bases and J by 0 bases, with 4 bases of the junction left unmatched. CDR3 nucleotide sequence: TGTGCCAGCCAACAGGGGAGCTCCTATAATTCACCCCTCCACTTT. Encoded protein: CASQQGSSYNSPLHF.

This chain connects TRBV4-3 to TRBJ2-1; weak D call: TRBD1 (5 bases). V was cut by 4 bases and J by 7 bases, with 17 bases left in between. Germline V gene lookup returns CDR1 LGHNA and CDR2 YSLEER. The CDR3 consists of 15 residues. Here the CDR3 reads CASSRQWSMGNEQFF. The CDR3 nucleotides are TGCGCCAGCAGCCGACAGTGGAGTATGGGGAATGAGCAGTTCTTC.

This chain uses TRBV6-5 with TRBJ2-7, with a possible D match to TRBD1 (5 bases). Germline V lookup: CDR1 MNHEY, CDR2 SVGAGI. V dropped 0 bases and J dropped 7 bases, with 16 bases sitting between them. This CDR3 region has 15 residues. CDR3 in amino acids: CASSYSIRVAGEQYF. CDR3 DNA sequence: TGTGCCAGCAGTTACTCGATACGAGTAGCAGGGGAGCAGTACTTC.

The genes are TRBV5-6 and TRBJ2-7; D possibly corresponds to TRBD2 (6 bases). This CDR3 has 12 amino acids. The V end was cut by 5 bases, the J end by 4 bases, with 10 bases between. Germline assignment: CDR1 SGHDT and CDR2 YYEEEE. The CDR3 DNA is TGTGCCAGCAGTCGCGCGGGGTACGAGCAGTACTTC. Protein sequence: CASSRAGYEQYF.

This rearrangement joins TRBV25-1 to TRBJ2-1; D uncertain. The CDR3 consists of 13 residues. Trimming shortened V by 1 base and J by 14 bases, and 15 bases separated the two germline ends. Per the germline V gene, CDR1 is MGHDK and CDR2 is SYGVNS. The CDR3 region is CASSESTAGWEFF. CDR3 nucleotide sequence: TGTGCCAGCAGTGAATCCACCGCCGGGTGGGAGTTCTTC.

The chain employs TRBV28 and TRBJ2-1; 9 bases match TRBD2. J was trimmed by 7 bases and V by 8 bases; bases with no gene match: 6. Germline V CDR1 and CDR2: MDHEN, SYDVKM. The CDR3 runs to 13 residues. Here the CDR3 reads CASGAGGPNEQFF. The CDR3 region has the DNA TGTGCCAGCGGGGCGGGAGGGCCGAATGAGCAGTTCTTC.

The chain has TRBV28 and TRBJ1-2, with D possibly being TRBD1 (6 bases). Germline CDR1 is MDHEN and CDR2 is SYDVKM. The CDR3 is 15 amino acids. V lost 6 bases and J lost 2, with 16 bases in between. CDR3 DNA sequence: TGTGCCAGCAGCCCCGGGACATCCGGCAACTATGGCTACACCTTC. As protein: CASSPGTSGNYGYTF.

The chain uses TRBV6-5 and TRBJ2-7, with 7 bases that match TRBD1. Germline loops: CDR1 MNHEY, CDR2 SVGAGI. There are 11 residues in the CDR3. Trimming took 5 bases from V and 5 from J; bases not matched to a gene: 0. The CDR3 region has the DNA TGTGCCAGCAGTACAGGGGACGAGCAGTACTTC. Its protein product is CASSTGDEQYF.

The chain couples TRBV30 to TRBJ2-7; unclear D gene. The CDR3 is made up of 12 amino acids. With 0 bases removed from V and 3 bases from J, the gap between germline ends came to 6 bases. Germline values: CDR1 GTSNPN, CDR2 SVGIG (reference sequence). The CDR3 is CAWSVSFYEQYF. The CDR3 DNA reads TGTGCCTGGAGTGTATCTTTCTACGAGCAGTACTTC.

This chain joins TRBV2 and TRBJ2-7, with TRBD2 matching 11 bases. The V gene end was trimmed by 6 bases and the J gene end by 2 bases; junction bases not matched to a gene: 0. Germline loops: CDR1 SNHLY, CDR2 FYNNEI. The CDR3 sequence is 13 residues long. CDR3 in amino acids: CASRTSGAYEQYF. CDR3 coding DNA: TGTGCCAGCAGGACTAGCGGGGCCTACGAGCAGTACTTC.

The chain recombines TRBV2 with TRBJ1-4, with TRBD1 matching over 7 bases. CDR1 is SNHLY, CDR2 FYNNEI, per germline. With 5 bases clipped from V and 7 bases from J, the junction kept 7 bases outside the gene matches. CDR3 length: 14 amino acids. CDR3 residues: CASSRQGMGEKLFF. The CDR3 region has the DNA TGTGCCAGCAGTAGACAGGGAATGGGTGAAAAACTGTTTTTT.

The gene calls are TRBV21-1 and TRBJ2-5; the D call TRBD1 from the table was never checked on the DNA. TRBV21-1 is deemed a pseudogene. The CDR3 loop spans 13 amino acids. CDR3 nucleotides: TGTGCCAGCAGTAAGACAGGGTTCGAGACCCAGTACTTC. Its translation is CASSKTGFETQYF.

There are a few counts of this clone. The CDR3 nucleotides read TGTGCCAGCAGTCCCACTGAGGTGTACAATGAGCAGTTCTTC. Amino acids: CASSPTEVYNEQFF. The chain employs TRBV6-1 and TRBJ2-1; D not certain. CDR1 is MNHNS and CDR2 is SASEGT in the germline V gene. CDR3 size: 14 residues. The V gene lost 5 bases and the J gene lost 4 bases, with 12 bases spanning the gap.

This chain uses TRBV10-3 with TRBJ1-5; 7 positions match TRBD1. The CDR3 is made up of 15 amino acids. V lost 2 bases to trimming and J lost 7 bases; unmatched junction nucleotides: 8. From germline, CDR1 is ENHRY and CDR2 SYGVKD. CDR3 DNA sequence: TGTGCCATCAGTGAGAACAGGGGAGAAGGGCAGCCCCAGCATTTT. Its protein product is CAISENRGEGQPQHF.

The J gene is TRBJ2-2, the V gene TRBV19, with 9 bases that match TRBD2. The CDR3 runs to 19 residues. CDR1 and CDR2 from the germline V gene are LNHDA and SQIVND (reference sequence). Trimming removed 0 bases from V and 2 bases from J; junction bases left unmatched: 10. The CDR3 protein is CASSIDGAGGPTNTGELFF. CDR3 in DNA: TGTGCCAGTAGTATAGATGGCGCGGGAGGGCCTACTAACACCGGGGAGCTGTTTTTT.

The rearrangement uses TRBV18 and TRBJ1-1; a weak D match, TRBD1 (6 bases). The CDR3 spans 14 residues. Germline lookup yields CDR1 KGHSH and CDR2 LQKENI. Trimming took off 4 bases at V and 1 base at J, with 10 bases between the two ends. Written as DNA, the CDR3 is TGTGCCAGCTCACTCACAGGGAGGAACACTGAAGCTTTCTTT. Translating gives CASSLTGRNTEAFF.

This clone was detected a few times. The CDR3 sequence: CASRELSNTGELFF. The CDR3 nucleotides read TGTGCCAGCAGGGAACTTTCGAACACCGGGGAGCTGTTTTTT. The chain employs TRBV6-1 and TRBJ2-2; unclear D gene. CDR1 MNHNS and CDR2 SASEGT come from the germline V gene. V was trimmed by 6 bases and J by 0 bases, leaving 8 bases between them. The CDR3 spans 14 residues.

The chain joins TRBV10-2 to TRBJ1-2, with TRBD1 identical over 11 bases. This CDR3 has 14 residues. In germline, CDR1 is WSHSY, CDR2 SAAADI. V was pared by 5 bases and J by 4 bases, with 3 bases of the junction left unmatched. This chain's CDR3 is CASSSGTGGYGYTF. CDR3 coding DNA: TGCGCCAGCAGTTCCGGGACAGGGGGCTATGGCTACACCTTC.

This clone was seen once. The chain combines TRBV4-3 with TRBJ1-1; D is uncertain. The length of the CDR3 is 15 residues. The V end lost 0 bases, the J end lost 0 bases, and 8 bases lay between the germline ends. CDR1 is LGHNA and CDR2 is YSLEER in the germline V gene. The CDR3 reads CASSQDYRMNTEAFF. As DNA, the CDR3 is TGCGCCAGCAGCCAAGATTATCGTATGAACACTGAAGCTTTCTTT.

This rearrangement joins TRBV4-1 to TRBJ2-7; D not certain. V lost 1 base, J lost 0 bases, and 10 bases lay in between. CDR1 is MGHRA and CDR2 is YSYEKL in the germline V gene. This CDR3 is 15 amino acids long. CDR3 residues: CASSQVPTASYEQYF. For the CDR3, the DNA is TGCGCCAGCAGCCAAGTTCCTACTGCCTCCTACGAGCAGTACTTC.

The CDR3, as DNA: TGTGCCAGCAGAGATACAGGGTGTGGAGCTTTCTTT. As protein: CASRDTGCGAFF. The chain recombines TRBV7-9 with TRBJ1-1, with a tentative D call TRBD1 (6 bases). CDR3 size: 12 residues. Trimming pared 6 bases from V and 10 bases from J, leaving 15 bases between. Looked up from germline, CDR1 is SEHNR and CDR2 is FQNEAQ (reference sequence).

About this clone itself: Mismatch with germline at one junction end may stem from a read error. Other DNA sequences in this sample translate to the same CDR3. The chain uses TRBV2 and TRBJ1-1; D is uncertain. CDR3 size: 13 residues. Germline V gene sequence: CDR1 SNHLY, CDR2 FYNNEI. The CDR3: CASAGTTLTEAFF. Here the CDR3 DNA reads TGCGCCTCAGCAGGAACCACCCTGACCGAAGCTTTCTTT. Full variable domain (rest looked up from reference TRBV2 and TRBJ1-1): EPEVTQTPSHQVTQMGQEVILRCVPISNHLYFYWYRQILGQKVEFLVSFYNNEISEKSEIFDDQFSVERPDGSNFTLKIRSTKLEDSAMYFCASAGTTLTEAFFGQGTRLTVV.

V and J are TRBV6-6 and TRBJ1-1; possible D gene TRBD1, 5 bases. CDR1 and CDR2 (germline): MNHNY, SVGAGI (reference sequence). Trimming pared 5 bases from V and 1 base from J, leaving 14 bases between. The CDR3 totals 15 residues. Written as DNA, the CDR3 is TGTGCCAGCAGTACCCATTCAGGACAGAACACTGAAGCTTTCTTT. Translation gives CASSTHSGQNTEAFF.